The 12 T cell receptor beta chains in this list originate from one sample, sequenced in a study of human T cells and chemical hapten exposure. Time point given: healthy volunteer bleed at 6 weeks. Unfractionated whole blood yielded total RNA. MiXCR, applied by TCRdb to the RACE reads, yields one record per CDR3 protein. This sample has 44,000 or so distinct CDR3 sequences; about 3.5% occur once, and the top ten carry roughly 5.9%. Sequences were obtained from whole blood. The receptors stem from a human donor in good health. Some clones in this sample may be carry-over from other donors' samples.

This clonotype was detected many times. The chain employs TRBV15 and TRBJ2-5; 7 positions match TRBD2. Germline CDR1 and CDR2: LNHNV and YYDKDF (reference sequence). V dropped 0 bases and J dropped 7; count of bases not matched to a gene: 11. CDR3 length equals 16 residues. CDR3 DNA sequence: TGTGCCACCAGCAGAGAGTCGGGACTACCCTGGGGGACCCAGTACTTC. This encodes CATSRESGLPWGTQYF.

This clonotype was recorded many times. This chain connects TRBV29-1 to TRBJ1-2; no definite D call. There are 13 residues in the CDR3. The ends were cut back, 3 bases at V and 2 bases at J, with 10 bases in the middle. The germline CDR1 and CDR2 sequences are SQVTM and ANQGSEA. CDR3 coding DNA: TGCAGCGTTGACAGGCCCGTAAACTATGGCTACACCTTC. It yields the protein CSVDRPVNYGYTF.

At least ten counts were recorded for this clonotype. The CDR3 DNA reads TGTGCCAGCAGACGATGGACTAGCGGAGGGGAGGAGACCCAGTACTTC. This codes for CASRRWTSGGEETQYF. The chain recombines TRBV27 with TRBJ2-5; TRBD2 aligns across 10 bases. Germline values: CDR1 MNHEY, CDR2 SMNVEV (reference sequence). Trimming at V came to 6 bases and at J to 5 bases, leaving 12 bases not matched to a gene. The CDR3 contains 16 residues.

This clonotype was picked up many times. This rearrangement joins TRBV12-3 or TRBV12-4 to TRBJ2-2, with 11 bases aligning to TRBD2. CDR3 length equals 15 residues. Losses at the gene ends were 6 bases for V and 7 bases for J; bases not matched to a gene: 7. CDR3 DNA: TGTGCCAGCAGCTATACTAGCGGGAGCAGCGGGGAGCTGTTTTTT. Protein product: CASSYTSGSSGELFF.

This clonotype was counted many times. The V and J genes are TRBV29-1 and TRBJ2-2; the D gene is possibly TRBD1 (6 bases). Trimming left V 5 bases short and J 2 bases short, with 15 bases between. Germline V gives CDR1 SQVTM, CDR2 ANQGSEA. This CDR3 spans 15 amino acids. CDR3 sequence: CSVNPGTLNTGELFF. The CDR3 DNA is TGCAGCGTTAACCCCGGGACACTCAACACCGGGGAGCTGTTTTTT.

In its sample, this clonotype was seen many times. The V gene is TRBV20-1, the J gene TRBJ1-5, with 8 bases matching TRBD1. The CDR3 has 13 residues. Germline CDR1 DFQATT, CDR2 SNEGSKA (reference sequence). V gave up 4 bases and J gave up 5 bases; unmatched junction bases: 4. CDR3 region: CSATRTGYQPQHF. The CDR3 bases are TGCAGTGCTACCCGGACAGGGTATCAGCCCCAGCATTTT.

This clonotype occurred many times. The chain links TRBV6-5 to TRBJ2-1; a possible D gene is TRBD1 (5 bases). From germline, CDR1 is MNHEY and CDR2 SVGAGI. This CDR3 spans 13 amino acids. V lost 0 bases, J lost 9 bases, and 9 bases lay in between. The CDR3 spells CASSYSWGAEQFF. CDR3 in DNA: TGTGCCAGCAGTTACTCGTGGGGCGCTGAGCAGTTCTTC.

This clonotype was seen many times. The CDR3 coding sequence is TGCAGCGTTGAAGTCGGCAGGGGGGGCACAGATACGCAGTATTTT. Its translation: CSVEVGRGGTDTQYF. The V call is TRBV29-1, the J call TRBJ2-3; a possible D gene is TRBD1 (7 bases). This CDR3 comprises 15 residues. V lost 1 base to trimming and J lost 1 base, with 12 bases between them. From germline, CDR1 is SQVTM and CDR2 ANQGSEA.

There are many counts of this clonotype. V gene TRBV11-2 combines with J gene TRBJ2-7; maybe TRBD2 (6 bases). The CDR3 has 16 residues. CDR1 SGHAT and CDR2 FQNNGV come from the germline V gene. The ends were cut back, 5 bases at V and 0 bases at J, with 17 bases in the middle. CDR3 bases: TGTGCCAGCAGCCCCATATCGAGGAGGGGCTCCTACGAGCAGTACTTC. Its protein is CASSPISRRGSYEQYF.

This clonotype has a count of ten or more. This chain joins TRBV20-1 and TRBJ1-2; 7 bases agree with TRBD1. The CDR3 runs to 18 residues. Germline CDR1 and CDR2: DFQATT and SNEGSKA (reference sequence). V trimming: 1 base; J trimming: 7 bases; junction bases outside the gene matches: 21. The CDR3 DNA reads TGCAGTGCTAGAGGGTGGGGACAGAGGGGTCAAGATGTCTTTGGCTACACCTTC. Protein product: CSARGWGQRGQDVFGYTF.

The sample holds many counts of this clonotype. The rearrangement uses TRBV20-1 and TRBJ2-5, with 7 nucleotides matching TRBD2. Germline lookup yields CDR1 DFQATT and CDR2 SNEGSKA (reference sequence). This CDR3 has 12 amino acids. Trimming at V came to 7 bases and at J to 3 bases, leaving 5 bases not matched to a gene. The DNA of the CDR3 is TGCAGTGGAGGCGGGGGAGAAGAGACCCAGTACTTC. Translating it yields CSGGGGEETQYF.

This clonotype was seen at least ten times. This sequence joins TRBV15 and TRBJ1-4; D unresolved. Per germline, CDR1 LNHNV and CDR2 YYDKDF (reference sequence). The CDR3 spans 14 residues. The V end was cut by 5 bases, the J end by 7 bases, with 14 bases between. The CDR3 DNA is TGTGCCACCAGCTCGCAAAGGGCGGCTGAAAAACTGTTTTTT. Translated: CATSSQRAAEKLFF.